The 10 T cell receptor beta chains below come from one sample, sequenced in a study of blood T cell repertoires in COVID-19. TCRdb's copy holds only in-frame clones and misses some; the assay was immunoSEQ multiplex PCR. The sample includes 290,000 or so clones, 90% of them seen just once. The material sequenced was PBMCs or T cells enriched from blood (not recorded which). These receptor sequences come from a woman aged 30 to 39 who had recovered from COVID-19.

This chain connects TRBV2 to TRBJ2-7, with TRBD2 matching over 9 bases. Germline V gives CDR1 SNHLY, CDR2 FYNNEI. There are 14 residues in the CDR3. Unmatched junction bases numbered 6, after V lost 7 bases and J lost 2 bases. This CDR3 reads CASKREESTYEQYF. As DNA, the CDR3 is TGTGCCAGCAAGCGGGAGGAGTCCACCTACGAGCAGTACTTC.

This clone was found a few times. For the CDR3, the DNA is TGTGCCAGCTCACCGGGCAGGGTTTTGGAAAAACTGTTTTTT. Translating gives CASSPGRVLEKLFF. The chain recombines TRBV18 with TRBJ1-4, with a possible D match to TRBD1 (5 bases). CDR3 size: 14 residues. V was trimmed by 3 bases and J by 8 bases, leaving 13 bases between them. In germline, CDR1 is KGHSH, CDR2 LQKENI.

The V and J genes are TRBV21-1 and TRBJ2-5; TRBD2 was called by the table and not checked on the DNA. TRBV21-1 represents a pseudogene. This CDR3 comprises 15 residues. DNA for the CDR3: TGTGCCAGCAGCAAATTGGGCCGGGGGACGGAGACCCAGTACTTC. Its protein is CASSKLGRGTETQYF.

This clone showed up just once. The V gene is TRBV27, the J gene TRBJ2-7; possible D gene TRBD1, 5 bases. V lost 5 bases and J lost 3, with 20 bases in between. The germline V gene has CDR1 MNHEY and CDR2 SMNVEV (reference sequence). The CDR3 covers 16 residues. This chain's CDR3 is CASSPLFPTGVYEQYF. CDR3 DNA sequence: TGTGCCAGCAGTCCTCTCTTCCCTACAGGAGTCTACGAGCAGTACTTC.

This chain links TRBV5-4 with TRBJ2-3, with 7 bases that match TRBD2. Germline trimming cut 4 bases from V and 0 bases from J; bases unmatched to any gene: 8. CDR1 is SGHNT and CDR2 is YYREEE in the germline V gene (reference sequence). This CDR3 has 16 residues. CDR3 in amino acids: CASSPNLAASTDTQYF. CDR3 nucleotide sequence: TGTGCCAGCAGCCCTAACCTAGCGGCTAGCACAGATACGCAGTATTTT.

The chain employs TRBV12-2 and TRBJ2-3; the D segment call TRBD2 is taken from the table without a DNA check. TRBV12-2 counts as a pseudogene. The CDR3 sequence is 16 residues long. The CDR3 loop reads CASRSGSGRPTDTQYF. The DNA for the CDR3 is TGTGCAAGTCGCTCCGGTAGCGGGAGGCCCACAGATACGCAGTATTTT.

V gene TRBV4-3 combines with J gene TRBJ2-7, with 10 bases fitting TRBD2. This CDR3 is 16 amino acids long. The germline gives CDR1 LGHNA, CDR2 YSLEER. Trimming at V came to 1 base and at J to 3 bases, leaving 6 bases not matched to a gene. The chain's CDR3 is CASSQAGTSAYYEQYF. In DNA form, the CDR3 reads TGCGCCAGCAGCCAAGCCGGGACTAGCGCCTACTACGAGCAGTACTTC.

This clone was counted a single time. The rearrangement joins TRBV4-2 to TRBJ1-1, with 8 bases lining up with TRBD1. Germline V CDR1 and CDR2: LGHNA, YNFKEQ. The CDR3 covers 15 residues. The junction had 6 bases not matched to a gene; V was cut back by 0 bases and J by 6 bases. CDR3 nucleotides: TGTGCCAGCAGCCAAGATCAGGACAGGGAGTCTGAAGCTTTCTTT. Amino acid sequence: CASSQDQDRESEAFF.

This clone has a single count. Since the CDR3 does not end with the conserved phenylalanine or tryptophan, this likely comes from a read error. Because the CDR3's place on the DNA is in doubt, the DNA is left out and the CDR3 is given as listed by TCRdb. The chain carries TRBV28 and TRBJ1-2. The CDR3 numbers 13 amino acids, ends counted. Per the germline V gene, CDR1 is MDHEN and CDR2 is SYDVKM. CDR3 amino acids: CASTLDYRYFTSG.

The V call is TRBV10-3, the J call TRBJ2-5, with 12 bases matching TRBD2. Germline CDR1 is ENHRY and CDR2 is SYGVKD. The CDR3 sequence is 15 residues long. With 2 bases clipped from V and 5 bases from J, the junction kept 3 bases outside the gene matches. CDR3 region: CAISELAGGGETQYF. Written as DNA, the CDR3 is TGTGCCATCAGTGAGCTAGCGGGAGGGGGGGAGACCCAGTACTTC.